The present T cell receptor beta chain was sequenced within a study of cytomegalovirus exposure and HLA in healthy donors. Unrecorded immune exposures were likely, despite nominal health at sampling. The CDR3 totals 15 residues. Trimming at V came to 0 bases and at J to 9 bases, leaving 9 bases not matched to a gene. Germline V gives CDR1 MGHRA, CDR2 YSYEKL. This clone has more than one count but fewer than ten. No antigen is known for it. Study conclusions and caveats: Association of fewer than 20,000 TCR beta sequences with HLA alleles was found at 0.05 false discovery rate in a later analysis. The classifier reportedly diagnosed cytomegalovirus status with high sensitivity and specificity.

PCR used 60 Vbeta primers and 13 Jbeta primers. Sequenced by immunoSEQ multiplex PCR; TCRdb stores in-frame clones only, minus some. The top ten hold 0.24% of the sample, which has about 230,000 clones, 70% to 90% seen once. The sample comprised PBMCs. The V and J genes are TRBV4-1 and TRBJ2-7, with 9 bases lining up with TRBD2. This sequence originates from a girl aged 2-10 years in good health and CMV-seronegative. The CDR3 loop reads CASSQDYNSGSVQYF. In DNA, the CDR3 is TGCGCCAGCAGCCAAGATTATAATAGCGGGAGTGTGCAGTACTTC.